These T cell receptor beta chains were read from a single sample in a study of T cells in localized non-small cell lung cancer. Repertoires were generated with immunoSEQ multiplex PCR, while TCRdb's copy carries only in-frame clones and drops some. Of around 92,000 clones in the sample, approximately 91% were seen once. The material was PBMCs, obtained before any cancer treatment. The receptors shown here come from a woman aged 40 to 75 with stage II squamous cell lung carcinoma. Both conserved end residues are part of each CDR3. A D gene is named only where the DNA matches it firmly. Where a row states a size, it is once, few, many or the class of an expanded clone; other rows omit it.

TRBD1 - TRBJ1-1 TRBV6-5 TGTGCCAGCAGTCCTCAGGGGGCGCTGAGCACTGAAGCTTTCTTT CASSPQGALSTEAFF
- - TRBJ2-7 TRBV2 TGTGCCAGTCGGGCACGGTTACTCCTTTACGAGCAGTACTTC CASRARLLLYEQYF
- - TRBJ1-1 TRBV7-9 TGTGCCAGCAGCTTTTTGTCTGAAGCTTTCTTT CASSFLSEAFF
- - TRBJ2-3 TRBV6-6 TGTGCCAGCATCCACGGGGGCGGGGGCACAGATACGCAGTATTTT CASIHGGGGTDTQYF
TRBD1 - TRBJ1-2 TRBV5-6 TGTGCCAGCAGCTTGCCGGGACAGACGGGCTACACCTTC CASSLPGQTGYTF
TRBD2 - TRBJ2-1 TRBV4-2 TGTGCCAGCAGATCCGGCGGGAGAGACAATGAGCAGTTCTTC CASRSGGRDNEQFF
- - TRBJ1-1 TRBV29-1 TGCAGCGTTGTTGTGGGGGTCACTGAAGCTTTCTTT CSVVVGVTEAFF
- - TRBJ2-5 TRBV5-1 TGCGCCAGCAGCCTCAAGGGTAGGGAGACCCAGTACTTC CASSLKGRETQYF
- - TRBJ1-3 TRBV5-1 TGCGCCAGCAGCTTGAGTGAGGGAGTGGATGGAAACACCATATATTTT CASSLSEGVDGNTIYF
- - TRBJ2-2 TRBV6-5 TGTGCCAGCAGTCCCGTCGGGGGCACCGGGGAGCTGTTTTTT CASSPVGGTGELFF
- - TRBJ2-1 TRBV29-1 TGCAGCGTTGTGGCAGGGTACAATGAGCAGTTCTTC CSVVAGYNEQFF
TRBD1 - TRBJ1-1 TRBV6-5 TGTGCCAGCCTCAGGGGGGGGACTGAAGCTTTCTTT CASLRGGTEAFF
- - TRBJ1-2 TRBV10-3 TGTGCCATCAGTGAGCCCGGGACGGATAATGGCTACACCTTC CAISEPGTDNGYTF
TRBD1 - TRBJ2-7 TRBV28 TGTGCCAGCAGTTCGTTCTGGACAGGGTTCTCCTACGAGCAGTACTTC CASSSFWTGFSYEQYF
- - TRBJ1-5 TRBV28 TGTGCCAGCAGTCCCACTCGGGGGGATCAGCCCCAGCATTTT CASSPTRGDQPQHF
TRBD1 - TRBJ2-2 TRBV19 TGTGCCAGTTGGACAGGGGGGCCCGGGGAGCTGTTTTTT CASWTGGPGELFF
TRBD1 - TRBJ2-7 TRBV5-4 TGTGCCAGCAGCTCCGGGACAGAAGACTACGAGCAGTACTTC CASSSGTEDYEQYF
- - TRBJ2-5 TRBV5-4 TGTGCCAGCAGCTTGCGGGGGGAGACCCAGTACTTC CASSLRGETQYF
- once TRBJ2-2 TRBV4-1 TGCGCCAGCAGCCCCCTGGGCAGGGGGGCGAACACCGGGGAGCTGTTTTTT CASSPLGRGANTGELFF
TRBD1 - TRBJ2-4 TRBV10-2 TGCGCCAGCTGCTCCGGGACAGTGAACATTCAGTACTTC CASCSGTVNIQYF
- - TRBJ2-7 TRBV25-1 TGTGCCAGCAGTGATAGGAGCTCCTACGAGCAGTACTTC CASSDRSSYEQYF
- once TRBJ2-6 TRBV19 TGTGCCAGTAGTATGTGGCAGGGGTCCTCTGGGGCCAACGTCCTGACTTTC CASSMWQGSSGANVLTF
- - TRBJ1-5 TRBV28 TGTGCCAGCAGTCCACGTTTGGGAGATCAGCCCCAGCATTTT CASSPRLGDQPQHF
TRBD2 - TRBJ2-1 TRBV6-5 TGTGCCAGCAGTTACACCAGCGGGAGGATCCATGAGCAGTTCTTC CASSYTSGRIHEQFF
- - TRBJ2-5 TRBV14 TGTGCCAGCAGCCGCGGGACTGGAGAGACCCAGTACTTC CASSRGTGETQYF
- few TRBJ1-5 TRBV6-1 TGTGCCAGGGTCGGGGGGGGTCAGCCCCAGCATTTT CARVGGGQPQHF
- - TRBJ1-2 TRBV6-1 TGTGCCAGCCTACAGGCGTATGGCTACACCTTC CASLQAYGYTF
- - TRBJ1-1 TRBV5-1 TGCGCCAGCCGGGTGGGCGTGAACACTGAAGCTTTCTTT CASRVGVNTEAFF